This T cell receptor beta chain came from a study of naive and memory T cell subsets. Overall study findings and caveats: Over 95% of naive TCR sequences appeared only once after error correction, unlike memory subsets.

Germline V gene sequence: CDR1 DFQATT, CDR2 SNEGSKA (reference sequence). There are 12 residues in the CDR3. An equimolar mix of two oligonucleotides served as the beta constant-region primer for TRBC1 and TRBC2. Ligation attached a single-stranded oligonucleotide with a 12-nucleotide UMI and the SP2 primer to the cDNA 3' end. The ligated cDNA underwent four PCR rounds using SP2 and nested alpha and beta constant-region primers. Via MiXCR, TCRdb re-called the UMI-ligation and nested PCR reads, giving one row per CDR3 protein. Of tens of thousands of distinct CDR3 sequences in the sample, about an eighth were seen once. Only a few counts were recorded for this clonotype. The antigen is undetermined.

The sample consisted of central memory CD4+ T cells from blood. The TCR sequence derives from a human donor in good health. V is TRBV20-1 and J is TRBJ2-1; tentative D call: TRBD2 (6 bases). CDR3 loop: CAPSEGGYEQFF. DNA for the CDR3: TGCGCTCCCTCGGAGGGAGGCTATGAGCAGTTCTTC.